This is a list of T cell receptor beta chains from one sample in a study of blood T cell repertoires in COVID-19. Some clones are missing from TCRdb's copy, which holds only in-frame ones; the method was immunoSEQ multiplex PCR. The sample has under 75,000 clones; roughly 80% are singletons. The specimen sequenced was peripheral blood. These TCRs come from a woman aged 70-85 years with acute or convalescent COVID-19. Both conserved end residues are part of each CDR3. Fields, in order: D gene, V gene, clone size, J gene, CDR3 DNA, CDR3 protein. The D gene is left open where the match is weak. Rows may omit the clone size; those that give it use once, few, many or a size class.

.,TRBV11-1,.,TRBJ2-3,TGTGCCAGCAGCTCTCGGGTCGGGTGGGGCACAGATACGCAGTATTTT,CASSSRVGWGTDTQYF
.,TRBV7-2,.,TRBJ2-2,TGTGCCAGCAGCTTAGGAGGCCACCCGGTCGAGCTGTTTTTT,CASSLGGHPVELFF
TRBD1,TRBV28,.,TRBJ1-4,TGTGCCAGCTGCCCGCCAGGGGGCTCAGAAAAACTGTTTTTT,CASCPPGGSEKLFF
TRBD1,TRBV30,.,TRBJ1-5,TGTGCCTGGACCGTTGGGAACAGGGGTGATCAGCCCCAGCATTTT,CAWTVGNRGDQPQHF
TRBD1,TRBV9,once,TRBJ1-2,TGTGCCAGCAGCGTGGGGACAGGGTATAACTATGGCTACACCTTC,CASSVGTGYNYGYTF
TRBD1,TRBV7-8,once,TRBJ1-4,TGTGCCAGCAGCTTAGATGGACAGGGCGGGAAACTGTTTTTT,CASSLDGQGGKLFF
TRBD1,TRBV11-3,few,TRBJ2-7,TGTGCCAGCAGCCAAGTCCCGGGACAGGGAAGTTTGGAGCAGTACTTC,CASSQVPGQGSLEQYF
TRBD1,TRBV27,few,TRBJ1-1,TGTGCCAGCAGTTTAGAAGGGGGCGGGTACACTGAAGCTTTCTTT,CASSLEGGGYTEAFF
.,TRBV25-1,.,TRBJ2-1,TGTGCCAGCAGTGAAAGACGGACAGTCTACAATGAGCAGTTCTTC,CASSERRTVYNEQFF
TRBD1,TRBV7-2,.,TRBJ2-2,TGTGCCAGCAGACGACAGGGGGCGAGGACCGGGGAGCTGTTTTTT,CASRRQGARTGELFF
TRBD1,TRBV10-3,.,TRBJ1-5,TGTGCCAGACTGATTTCCCCGACGACAGGGTATAGCAATCAGCCCCAGCATTTT,CARLISPTTGYSNQPQHF
TRBD1,TRBV24-1,.,TRBJ2-2,TGTGCCACCTCCGACAGGGTGTCCGGGGAGCTGTTTTTT,CATSDRVSGELFF
TRBD1,TRBV3-1/TRBV3-2,.,TRBJ1-1,TGTGCCAGCAGCCAATATGGGACAGGGGCTTACACTGAAGCTTTCTTT,CASSQYGTGAYTEAFF
TRBD1,TRBV7-2,.,TRBJ1-2,TGTGCCAGCAGCCCGGGACAGGGGGTGGGCTATGGCTACACCTTC,CASSPGQGVGYGYTF
.,TRBV11-2,.,TRBJ1-6,TGTGCCAGCAGCTTTGGATGGGCCAGGTATAATTCACCCCTCCACTTT,CASSFGWARYNSPLHF
TRBD1,TRBV2,.,TRBJ2-1,TGTGCCAGCCCGGGACAGGGGCCCTACAATGAGCAGTTCTTC,CASPGQGPYNEQFF
TRBD1,TRBV24-1,.,TRBJ1-5,TGTGCCACCACCCGGGACAGGGATCAGCCCCAGCATTTT,CATTRDRDQPQHF
TRBD1,TRBV5-1,once,TRBJ1-2,TGCGCCAGCAGCCCTACCCCGACAGGGAACTATGGCTACACCTTC,CASSPTPTGNYGYTF
TRBD1,TRBV24-1,.,TRBJ2-5,TGTGCCACCAGTTTAACAGGGGTGGAGACCCAGTACTTC,CATSLTGVETQYF
TRBD1,TRBV3-1/TRBV3-2,.,TRBJ1-2,TGTGCCAGCAGCCTTATTGGACGACAGGGGTTTGATGGCTACACCTTC,CASSLIGRQGFDGYTF